This TCR beta chain is drawn from a study of shared T cell receptors in the human thymus. V lost 9 bases to trimming and J lost 4 bases; unmatched junction nucleotides: 3. Germline lookup yields CDR1 LNHDA and CDR2 SQIVND (reference sequence). The CDR3 has 12 residues. This clone has a single count. Profiled with immunoSEQ multiplex PCR; TCRdb holds only in-frame clones, not every one. The table includes more than 550,000 clones, 70% to 90% detected once. The same sample was also studied in work on human thymus T cells. In that study: Corrective cardiac operations yielded the resected thymus tissue. Highly overlapping thymic repertoires in unrelated individuals were reported by related research.

The chain has TRBV19 and TRBJ1-1, with 9 bases fitting TRBD1. The specimen sequenced was thymocytes. This sequence was found in a girl less than two years old with a congenital heart defect. This CDR3 reads CASKDRGTEAFF. The CDR3 DNA sequence: TGTGCCAGCAAGGACAGGGGCACTGAAGCTTTCTTT.